One and the same sample provided the 4 T cell receptor beta chains below, sequenced in a study of shared clonotypes between healthy human individuals. Repertoires were generated with immunoSEQ multiplex PCR, while TCRdb's copy carries only in-frame clones and drops some. There are roughly 660,000 clones in the sample; around 90% occur only once, and around a third lies in the top ten. Material: memory CD8+ T cells from PBMCs. Subset of the sample: CD45RO+ cells pooled with CCR7-negative TemRA cells. The origin of the receptors is a man younger than 30 in good health. Some clones in this sample may be carry-over from other donors' samples.

The CDR3 coding sequence is TGTGCCAGCAGCCTCTCGGGACTACCCTCATATGAGCAGTTCTTC. It translates to CASSLSGLPSYEQFF. The gene calls are TRBV9 and TRBJ2-1; TRBD2 matches 7 bases. Germline CDR1 SGDLS, CDR2 YYNGEE. The CDR3 loop spans 15 amino acids. V lost 4 bases to trimming and J lost 8 bases; unmatched junction nucleotides: 12.

Of note for this clone: The same CDR3 can be traced to other DNA sequences in this sample. The chain carries TRBV27 and TRBJ2-7, with TRBD1 matching over 8 bases. This CDR3 has 12 residues. Germline values: CDR1 MNHEY, CDR2 SMNVEV (reference sequence). V dropped 5 bases and J dropped 4; count of bases not matched to a gene: 1. The CDR3 spells CASSDRGYEQYF. The CDR3 bases are TGTGCCAGCAGTGACAGGGGATACGAGCAGTACTTC.

The V gene is TRBV6-1, the J gene TRBJ2-7, with 12 bases aligning to TRBD1. Germline V gene data show CDR1 as MNHNS and CDR2 as SASEGT. With V trimmed by 3 bases and J by 3 bases, 3 bases remained unmatched. CDR3 length equals 15 residues. This CDR3 is CASSEWDRGLYEQYF. The CDR3 region has the DNA TGTGCCAGCAGTGAGTGGGACAGGGGGCTCTACGAGCAGTACTTC.

The V call is TRBV6-1, the J call TRBJ2-7; D is perhaps TRBD1 (7 bases). V lost 7 bases and J 2 bases, leaving 18 bases between the germline ends. Germline lookup yields CDR1 MNHNS and CDR2 SASEGT. The CDR3 loop spans 15 amino acids. The DNA for the CDR3 is TGTGCCAGCACTCCGGCCGGGGGACAGCCCTACGAGCAGTACTTC. This gives the protein CASTPAGGQPYEQYF.